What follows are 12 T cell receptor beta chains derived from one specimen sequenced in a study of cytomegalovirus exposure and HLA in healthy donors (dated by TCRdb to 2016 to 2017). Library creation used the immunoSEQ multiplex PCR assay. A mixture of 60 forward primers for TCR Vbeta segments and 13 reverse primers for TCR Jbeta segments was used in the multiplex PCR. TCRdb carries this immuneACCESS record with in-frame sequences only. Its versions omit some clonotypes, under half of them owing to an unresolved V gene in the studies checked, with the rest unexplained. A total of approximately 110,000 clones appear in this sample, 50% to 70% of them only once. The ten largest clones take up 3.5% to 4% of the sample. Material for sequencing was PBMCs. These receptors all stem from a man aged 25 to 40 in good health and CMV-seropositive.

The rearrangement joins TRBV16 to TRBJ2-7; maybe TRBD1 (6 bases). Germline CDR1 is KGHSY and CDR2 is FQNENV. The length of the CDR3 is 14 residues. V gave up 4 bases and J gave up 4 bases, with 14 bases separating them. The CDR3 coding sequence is TGTGCCAGCAGCCTCCACAGGGTGTGGTACGAGCAGTACTTC. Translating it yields CASSLHRVWYEQYF. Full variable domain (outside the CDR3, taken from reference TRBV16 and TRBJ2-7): GEEVAQTPKHLVRGEGQKAKLYCAPIKGHSYVFWYQQVLKNEFKFLISFQNENVFDETGMPKERFSAKCLPNSPCSLEIQATKLEDSAVYFCASSLHRVWYEQYFGPGTRLTVT.

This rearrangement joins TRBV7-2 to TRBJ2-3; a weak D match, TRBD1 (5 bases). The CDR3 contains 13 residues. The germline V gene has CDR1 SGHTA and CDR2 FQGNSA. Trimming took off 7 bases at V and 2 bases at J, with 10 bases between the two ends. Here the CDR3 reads CASKGPNTDTQYF. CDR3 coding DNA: TGTGCCAGCAAGGGGCCGAACACAGATACGCAGTATTTT.

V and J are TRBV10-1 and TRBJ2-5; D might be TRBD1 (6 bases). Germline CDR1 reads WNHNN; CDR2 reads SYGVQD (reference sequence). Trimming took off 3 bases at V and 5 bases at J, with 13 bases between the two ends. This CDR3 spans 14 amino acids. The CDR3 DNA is TGCGCCAGCAGTGAAAGGGGGATGAGGGAGACCCAGTACTTC. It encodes CASSERGMRETQYF.

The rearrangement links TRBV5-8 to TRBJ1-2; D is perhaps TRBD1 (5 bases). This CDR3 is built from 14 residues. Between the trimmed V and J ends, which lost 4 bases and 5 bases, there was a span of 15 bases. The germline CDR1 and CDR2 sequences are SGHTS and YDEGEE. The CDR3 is CASSRGAPIYGYTF. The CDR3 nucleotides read TGTGCCAGCAGCCGTGGGGCACCTATTTATGGCTACACCTTC.

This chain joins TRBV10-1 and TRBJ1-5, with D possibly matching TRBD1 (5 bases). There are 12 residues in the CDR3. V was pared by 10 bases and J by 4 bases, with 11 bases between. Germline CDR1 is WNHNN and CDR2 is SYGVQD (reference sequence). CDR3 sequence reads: CANPRGNQPQHF. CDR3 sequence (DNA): TGCGCCAACCCAAGGGGTAATCAGCCCCAGCATTTT.

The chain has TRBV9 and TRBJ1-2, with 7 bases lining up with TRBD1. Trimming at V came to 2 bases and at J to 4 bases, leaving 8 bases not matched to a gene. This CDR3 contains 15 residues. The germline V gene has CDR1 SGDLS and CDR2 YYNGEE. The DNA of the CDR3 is TGTGCCAGCAGCGTTGACTTAGGGGGCATCTATGGCTACACCTTC. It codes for CASSVDLGGIYGYTF. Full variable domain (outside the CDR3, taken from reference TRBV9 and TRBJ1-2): DSGVTQTPKHLITATGQRVTLRCSPRSGDLSVYWYQQSLDQGLQFLIQYYNGEERAKGNILERFSAQQFPDLHSELNLSSLELGDSALYFCASSVDLGGIYGYTFGSGTRLTVV.

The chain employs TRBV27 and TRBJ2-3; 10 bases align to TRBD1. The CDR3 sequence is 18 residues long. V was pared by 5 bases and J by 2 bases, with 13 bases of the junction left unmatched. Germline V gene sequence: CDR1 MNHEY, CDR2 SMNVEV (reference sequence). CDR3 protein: CASSLQPPGQGHTDTQYF. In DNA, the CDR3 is TGTGCCAGCAGTCTACAACCGCCGGGACAGGGGCACACAGATACGCAGTATTTT.

Here the CDR3 DNA reads TGTGCCAGCAGTCCCCGTTGGGGGGAAAGTGGCTACACCTTC. Residues: CASSPRWGESGYTF. This chain links TRBV27 with TRBJ1-2; D perhaps matches TRBD1 (5 bases). Deletions cut 5 bases from V and 7 bases from J, with 17 bases between. The germline CDR1 and CDR2 sequences are MNHEY and SMNVEV (reference sequence). The CDR3 loop spans 14 amino acids.

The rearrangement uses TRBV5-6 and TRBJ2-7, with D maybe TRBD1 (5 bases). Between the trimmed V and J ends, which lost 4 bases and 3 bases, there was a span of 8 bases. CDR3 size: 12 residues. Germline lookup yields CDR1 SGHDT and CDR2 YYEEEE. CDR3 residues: CASSLTGYEQYF. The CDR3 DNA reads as TGTGCCAGCAGCCTTACAGGCTACGAGCAGTACTTC.

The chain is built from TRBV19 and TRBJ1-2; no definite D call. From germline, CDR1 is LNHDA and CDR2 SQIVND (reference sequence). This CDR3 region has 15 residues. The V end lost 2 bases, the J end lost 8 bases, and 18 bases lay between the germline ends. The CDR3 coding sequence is TGTGCCAGTAGTATAAAGGGAACGACGGGAGGCGGCTACACCTTC. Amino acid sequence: CASSIKGTTGGGYTF.

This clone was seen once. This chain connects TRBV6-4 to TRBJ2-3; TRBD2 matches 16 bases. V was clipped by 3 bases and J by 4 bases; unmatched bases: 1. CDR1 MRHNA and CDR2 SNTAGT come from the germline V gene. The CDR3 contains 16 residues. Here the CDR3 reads CASSEGTSGGADTQYF. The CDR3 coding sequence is TGTGCCAGCAGTGAAGGGACTAGCGGGGGGGCAGATACGCAGTATTTT.

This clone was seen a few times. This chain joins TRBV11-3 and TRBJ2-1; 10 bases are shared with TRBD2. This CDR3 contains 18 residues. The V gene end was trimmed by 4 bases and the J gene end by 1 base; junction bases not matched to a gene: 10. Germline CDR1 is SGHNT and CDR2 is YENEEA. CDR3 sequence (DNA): TGTGCCAGCAGCTCACCTTTTTCTAGCGGGGGTTCCTACAATGAGCAGTTCTTC. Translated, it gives CASSSPFSSGGSYNEQFF.